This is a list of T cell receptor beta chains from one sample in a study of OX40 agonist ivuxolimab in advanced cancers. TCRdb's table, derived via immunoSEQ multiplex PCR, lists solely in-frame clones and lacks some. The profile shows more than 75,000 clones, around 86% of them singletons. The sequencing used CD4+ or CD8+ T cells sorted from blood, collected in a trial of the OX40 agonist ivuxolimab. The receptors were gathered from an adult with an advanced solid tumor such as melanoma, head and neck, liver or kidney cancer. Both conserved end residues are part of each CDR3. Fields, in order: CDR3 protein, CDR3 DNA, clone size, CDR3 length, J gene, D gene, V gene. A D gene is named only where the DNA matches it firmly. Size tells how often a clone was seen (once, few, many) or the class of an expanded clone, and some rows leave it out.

CDR3aa: CASSQADRWGNTIYF; CDR3nt: TGCGCCAGCAGCCAAGCGGACCGGTGGGGAAACACCATATATTTT; abundance: -; len: 15; j_gene: TRBJ1-3; d_gene: -; v_gene: TRBV4-1
CDR3aa: CASSPVLRATYEQYF; CDR3nt: TGTGCCAGCAGTCCGGTATTGCGGGCGACCTACGAGCAGTACTTC; abundance: -; len: 15; j_gene: TRBJ2-7; d_gene: -; v_gene: TRBV28
CDR3aa: CASSPRNRDQPQHF; CDR3nt: TGTGCCAGCAGTCCACGTAACAGGGATCAGCCCCAGCATTTT; abundance: -; len: 14; j_gene: TRBJ1-5; d_gene: -; v_gene: TRBV6-6
CDR3aa: CASTQTLGGYGYTF; CDR3nt: TGTGCCAGCACTCAGACATTAGGCGGCTATGGCTACACCTTC; abundance: few; len: 14; j_gene: TRBJ1-2; d_gene: -; v_gene: TRBV6-6
CDR3aa: CAISVANGELFF; CDR3nt: TGTGCCATCAGTGTGGCTAACGGGGAGCTGTTTTTT; abundance: -; len: 12; j_gene: TRBJ2-2; d_gene: -; v_gene: TRBV10-3
CDR3aa: CASRSPGTTYNEQFF; CDR3nt: TGTGCCAGTAGGTCGCCGGGTACTACCTACAATGAGCAGTTCTTC; abundance: -; len: 15; j_gene: TRBJ2-1; d_gene: -; v_gene: TRBV19
CDR3aa: CASSEPVRVGGNTIYF; CDR3nt: TGTGCCAGCAGTGAACCTGTGAGGGTGGGAGGAAACACCATATATTTT; abundance: -; len: 16; j_gene: TRBJ1-3; d_gene: -; v_gene: TRBV6-1
CDR3aa: CASTASGFGTDTQYF; CDR3nt: TGTGCCAGCACCGCGTCAGGGTTTGGCACAGATACGCAGTATTTT; abundance: -; len: 15; j_gene: TRBJ2-3; d_gene: -; v_gene: TRBV7-2
CDR3aa: CASSRGTNQETQYF; CDR3nt: TGTGCCAGCAGCCGCGGGACAAACCAAGAGACCCAGTACTTC; abundance: -; len: 14; j_gene: TRBJ2-5; d_gene: -; v_gene: TRBV6-6
CDR3aa: CASRPGTSGRGEQYF; CDR3nt: TGTGCCAGCAGACCCGGGACTAGCGGGAGGGGGGAGCAGTACTTC; abundance: -; len: 15; j_gene: TRBJ2-7; d_gene: TRBD2; v_gene: TRBV28
CDR3aa: CASSSPGTGSYGYTF; CDR3nt: TGTGCCAGCAGCTCCCCCGGGACAGGATCCTATGGCTACACCTTC; abundance: -; len: 15; j_gene: TRBJ1-2; d_gene: TRBD1; v_gene: TRBV5-5
CDR3aa: CASSPIGGGLGKGYTF; CDR3nt: TGTGCCAGCTCACCAATCGGTGGAGGTTTGGGGAAGGGCTACACCTTC; abundance: -; len: 16; j_gene: TRBJ1-2; d_gene: -; v_gene: TRBV18
CDR3aa: CASSPSETYGYTF; CDR3nt: TGTGCCAGCAGCCCCTCCGAGACCTATGGCTACACCTTC; abundance: -; len: 13; j_gene: TRBJ1-2; d_gene: -; v_gene: TRBV7-2
CDR3aa: CASSPGIGETQYF; CDR3nt: TGTGCCAGCTCACCGGGGATTGGTGAGACCCAGTACTTC; abundance: -; len: 13; j_gene: TRBJ2-5; d_gene: -; v_gene: TRBV18
CDR3aa: CASSFRTGGYGYTF; CDR3nt: TGCGCCAGCAGCTTCCGGACAGGGGGCTATGGCTACACCTTC; abundance: -; len: 14; j_gene: TRBJ1-2; d_gene: TRBD1; v_gene: TRBV5-1
CDR3aa: CASSLVMRSGEKLFF; CDR3nt: TGTGCCAGCAGCTTGGTAATGAGGTCAGGGGAAAAACTGTTTTTT; abundance: -; len: 15; j_gene: TRBJ1-4; d_gene: -; v_gene: TRBV5-5
CDR3aa: CAISASGTYSEAFF; CDR3nt: TGTGCCATCAGTGCGTCCGGGACTTATAGTGAAGCTTTCTTT; abundance: -; len: 14; j_gene: TRBJ1-1; d_gene: -; v_gene: TRBV10-3
CDR3aa: CASSYSGALGNQPQHF; CDR3nt: TGTGCCAGCAGTTACTCTGGGGCCCTAGGCAATCAGCCCCAGCATTTT; abundance: -; len: 16; j_gene: TRBJ1-5; d_gene: -; v_gene: TRBV6-5
CDR3aa: CASSLKDLYEQYF; CDR3nt: TGTGCCAGCAGCTTAAAGGATCTCTACGAGCAGTACTTC; abundance: -; len: 13; j_gene: TRBJ2-7; d_gene: -; v_gene: TRBV5-5
CDR3aa: CASRVRDRIYGYTF; CDR3nt: TGTGCCAGTAGAGTCCGGGACAGGATCTATGGCTACACCTTC; abundance: -; len: 14; j_gene: TRBJ1-2; d_gene: TRBD1; v_gene: TRBV19
CDR3aa: CASSGYEKLFF; CDR3nt: TGTGCCAGCAGTGGATATGAAAAACTGTTTTTT; abundance: -; len: 11; j_gene: TRBJ1-4; d_gene: -; v_gene: TRBV6-4